The rows below give T cell receptor beta chains drawn from one sample of a study of regulatory T cells in long-lasting Graves disease. TCRdb reprocessed the multiplex PCR reads via MiXCR and lists one record per CDR3 protein. The sample consists of roughly 300,000 distinct CDR3 sequences, about 19% of them appearing once. The specimen comprised peripheral blood mononuclear cells (PBMCs), sampled when the disease was refractory, from a patient treated with antithyroid drugs. The receptor set was obtained from a female donor with Graves disease. Both conserved end residues are part of each CDR3. The D gene is left open where the match is weak. Clone size is given for some rows only: seen once, a few or many times, or a class if the clone is expanded.

j_call clone_size d_call cdr3_length v_call cdr3_nt cdr3_aa
TRBJ1-5 many - 13 TRBV27 TGTGCCAGCAGGGGACGGGATGGTCAGCCCCAGCATTTT CASRGRDGQPQHF
TRBJ1-5 - TRBD1 16 TRBV7-8 TGTGCCAGCAGCCCCTTTGACAGGGACCTTAATCAGCCCCAGCATTTT CASSPFDRDLNQPQHF
TRBJ1-1 few TRBD1 14 TRBV29-1 TGCAGCGGTGGGGGTGGACAGGGCAATAAGATGGCTTTCTTT CSGGGGQGNKMAFF
TRBJ1-2 many - 14 TRBV12-3/TRBV12-4 TGTGCCAGCAGTTTCTCTGGGAGTGGCTATGGCTACACCTTC CASSFSGSGYGYTF
TRBJ1-3 - - 16 TRBV9 TGTGCCAGCAGCGTATCAGGGAGGGTTGCTGGAAACACCATATATTTT CASSVSGRVAGNTIYF
TRBJ1-1 many - 15 TRBV7-6 TGTGCCAGCAGCTTACAGGTTAGATCGGTCACTGAAGCTTTCTTT CASSLQVRSVTEAFF
TRBJ2-6 - - 15 TRBV12-5 TGTGCTAGTGGTTTGTGGAGCTCTGGGGCCAACGTCCTGACTTTC CASGLWSSGANVLTF
TRBJ1-5 - - 15 TRBV9 TGTGCCAGCAGCGCCAGGGACAACTACAATCAGCCCCAGCATTTT CASSARDNYNQPQHF
TRBJ2-3 - TRBD2 18 TRBV12-3/TRBV12-4 TGTGCCAGCAGTTTAGACGGGTGGGCTAGCGGGGACCCAGATACGCAGTATTTT CASSLDGWASGDPDTQYF
TRBJ2-1 few TRBD1 15 TRBV6-1 TGTGCCAGCAGTGGGGGGACAGGGTCTAGCAATGAGCAGTTCTTC CASSGGTGSSNEQFF
TRBJ1-5 many - 14 TRBV10-3 TGTGCCATCAGGGGGGCTTATAGCAATCAGCCCCAGCATTTT CAIRGAYSNQPQHF
TRBJ2-7 many - 14 TRBV7-3 TGTGCCATCCCCACGAGGATGGGGAACTACGAGCAGTACTTC CAIPTRMGNYEQYF
TRBJ2-7 many - 15 TRBV6-9 TGTGCCAGCAGTTACCCGGGGGCGGGTTCGGTCGAGCAGTACTTC CASSYPGAGSVEQYF
TRBJ1-4 - - 13 TRBV5-1 TGCGCCAGCAGCTTGGGTCAGAATGAAAAACTGTCTTTT CASSLGQNEKLSF
TRBJ2-7 many TRBD2 19 TRBV6-5 TGTGCCAGCAGTTATGGACGGGGACTAGCGGGGGGAAGCTCCTACGAGCAGTACTTC CASSYGRGLAGGSSYEQYF
TRBJ1-3 - - 16 TRBV7-9 TGTGCCAGCAGCCCAAAGTTGCGTGTGGGTGGAAACACCATATATTTT CASSPKLRVGGNTIYF
TRBJ2-7 few - 15 TRBV7-2 TGTGCCAGCAGCTTAGAAGGGACAAACCCCTACGAGCAGTACTTC CASSLEGTNPYEQYF
TRBJ2-7 - TRBD1 15 TRBV4-1 TGCGCCAGCAGCCAAGGGGGGCAGGGGGCGGGCGAGCAGTACTTC CASSQGGQGAGEQYF
TRBJ2-4 many - 14 TRBV6-1 TGTGCCAGCAGTACTACAGGGGCCAAAAACATTCAGTACTTC CASSTTGAKNIQYF
TRBJ2-3 few - 14 TRBV28 TGTGCCAGCAGTGGGACCCTTGGGGCAGATACGCAGTATTTT CASSGTLGADTQYF
TRBJ1-2 many - 11 TRBV2 TGTGCCAGCAGCTCCGGCTATGGCTACACCTTC CASSSGYGYTF
TRBJ2-4 few TRBD2 15 TRBV7-9 TGTGCCAGCAGCTCTACGGGGGGTTCGGGAGGCATTCAGTACTTC CASSSTGGSGGIQYF
TRBJ1-2 - TRBD1 14 TRBV4-3 TGCGCCAGCAGCCAAGACCTTTTTAGGGACAGCACAATCTTC CASSQDLFRDSTIF
TRBJ2-7 few - 14 TRBV6-5 TGTGCCAGCAGTTACACAGGAGGGAGCTACGAGCAGTACTTC CASSYTGGSYEQYF
TRBJ1-2 - TRBD1 17 TRBV7-2 TGTGCCAGCAGCTTAAGGGGTGGGACAGGCGGGGAGTATGGCTACACCTTC CASSLRGGTGGEYGYTF
TRBJ2-1 once TRBD2 14 TRBV7-7 TGTGCTAGTGGACTAGCTGGGGAAGATAATGAGCAGTTCTTC CASGLAGEDNEQFF
TRBJ1-3 - - 15 TRBV9 TGTGCCAGCAGCGTAGTTCCAGAATCTGGAAACACCATATATTTT CASSVVPESGNTIYF
TRBJ1-1 many - 15 TRBV28 TGTGCCAGCAGTTTACGTCGGCCAGGGTTAACTGAAGCTTTCTTT CASSLRRPGLTEAFF
TRBJ1-2 many - 14 TRBV6-1 TGTGCCAGCAGTGAAGCGGACGCTAACTATGGCTACACCTTC CASSEADANYGYTF
TRBJ1-2 many - 14 TRBV28 TGTGCCAGCAGTTCCCTATGGGAAGGCTATGGCTACACCTTC CASSSLWEGYGYTF
TRBJ1-5 - TRBD1 15 TRBV15 TGTGCCACCAGCAGAGTGGTGAGGGGGCCTCAGCCCCAGCATTTT CATSRVVRGPQPQHF
TRBJ2-6 many TRBD1 18 TRBV6-1 TGTGCCAGCAGTGCCAGACAGGGGCTGGGTTCCGGGGCCAACGTCCTGACTTTC CASSARQGLGSGANVLTF
TRBJ2-5 few TRBD2 16 TRBV5-1 TGCGCCAGCAGCTGGGGGAGGGGTGCATTGGAAGAGACCCAGTACTTC CASSWGRGALEETQYF
TRBJ2-5 - TRBD2 15 TRBV12-3/TRBV12-4 TGTGCCAGCAGTTACCGGGGGGGCCGGGGAGAGACCCAGTACTTC CASSYRGGRGETQYF
TRBJ2-3 - TRBD2 16 TRBV7-6 TGTGCCAGCAGCTTAGTCAGCGGGGGGGTCACAGATACGCAGTATTTT CASSLVSGGVTDTQYF
TRBJ1-1 - - 13 TRBV7-3 TGTGCCAGCAGCTTCGAGTTCGACACTGAAGCTTTCTTT CASSFEFDTEAFF
TRBJ2-5 - TRBD2 13 TRBV9 TGTGCCAGCAGCGGCCCTGGGGGGGGGACCCAGTACTTC CASSGPGGGTQYF
TRBJ2-2 - TRBD2 16 TRBV28 TGTGCCAGCAGTTTACCCCCAGCGGGAAGAACCGGGGAGCTGTTTTTT CASSLPPAGRTGELFF
TRBJ2-5 many - 14 TRBV2 TGTGCCAGCAGTGAAGAGGGGGGGAAAGAGACCCAGTACTTC CASSEEGGKETQYF